This note documents a single T cell receptor beta chain sequence. Its antigen is unknown. A junction end diverges from the germline sequence, so it may reflect a read error. This sample was taken from a study of blood T cell repertoires in COVID-19 (TCRdb year 2020). Context from the whole study: Collaborator samples came from the United States, Italy and Spain and covered acute and convalescent phases of COVID-19. Sample metadata almost always included a de-identified subject ID, COVID-19 status, age in years and sex. Samples were obtained from the ongoing ImmuneRACE study (first 160 participants) and from 1,254 subjects provided by 6 global collaborators. The prospective study material was composed of cDNA or gDNA derived from T cells, B-cell-depleted T cells, or PBMCs. A freely available public database, intended as a resource for researchers studying the immune response to SARS-CoV-2, is where the repertoires were released. Deeply sampled blood TCRbeta repertoires from subjects exposed to, actively infected with, or recovered from COVID-19 were included in the dataset. Where available, HLA class I and class II types were taken from metadata supplied by the sample provider and were not determined by assay-based typing. On the study overall, not on this receptor specifically: The quantity of clinical and demographic metadata differed by source and by participant and was supplied without curation.

Participants in the prospective study were enrolled through a virtual design, were aged about 18 to 100 years, and lived in approximately 24 United States geographic areas. In the prospective study, cohorts were assigned on the basis of participant-reported clinical history obtained from a screening survey and a study questionnaire. In the prospective study, mobile phlebotomists collected whole blood, serum and a nasopharyngeal or oropharyngeal swab from each participant. Participants in the prospective study had the option to provide additional blood draws and questionnaires over a roughly 2-month period. Before DNA extraction, blood samples from the prospective study were shipped at room temperature or frozen. TCRbeta CDR3 regions were amplified from genomic DNA using the immunoSEQ Assay, a bias-controlled multiplex PCR. The study's own analysis went as follows. The number of nucleated cells in each sample was estimated by amplification of reference gene primers within the assay. To quantify the absolute abundance of each unique TCRbeta CDR3 rearrangement, sequence reads were collapsed and filtered. For each sample, productive Simpson clonality was calculated by taking the square root of Simpson's diversity index across productive rearrangements. TCRdb stores this immuneACCESS table with in-frame sequences only. Part of the clones is absent; in the studies checked, under half of the shortfall reflects unresolved V genes, and no reason is known for the rest. V, J and clone size derive from that table, while D and trimming were established from the DNA sequence. Within this sample are 130,000 or so clones, with approximately 84% of them counted one time only. About 3.7% of the sample goes to the ten largest clones.

As encoded in the germline V gene (reference sequence), CDR1 is SSHAT while CDR2 is FNYEAQ. The CDR3 runs 15 residues from the cysteine to the phenylalanine. The DNA shown is the 45-base CDR3, in frame from base 1. The chain couples TRBV7-7 to TRBJ2-3, with TRBD2 identical over 11 junction bases. The sequenced sample was PBMCs or T cells enriched from blood (not recorded which). The sequence came from a woman aged 45-65 years with acute COVID-19. For the CDR3, the sequence is CASSLGLAEGDTQYF. The sequenced DNA is TGTGCTAGCAGCCTGGGACTAGCGGAAGGGGATACGCAGTATTTT.